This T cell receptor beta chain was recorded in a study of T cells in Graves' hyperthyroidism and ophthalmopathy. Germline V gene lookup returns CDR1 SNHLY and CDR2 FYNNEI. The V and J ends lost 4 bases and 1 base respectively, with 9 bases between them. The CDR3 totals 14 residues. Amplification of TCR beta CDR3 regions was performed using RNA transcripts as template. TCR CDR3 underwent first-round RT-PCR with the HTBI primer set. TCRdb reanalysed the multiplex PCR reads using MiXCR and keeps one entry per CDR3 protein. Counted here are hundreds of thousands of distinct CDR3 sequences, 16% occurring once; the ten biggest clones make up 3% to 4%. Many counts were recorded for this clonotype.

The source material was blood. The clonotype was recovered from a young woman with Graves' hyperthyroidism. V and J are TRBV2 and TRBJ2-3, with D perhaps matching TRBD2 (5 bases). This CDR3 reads CASSAVSGTDTQYF. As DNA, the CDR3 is TGTGCCAGCAGTGCGGTTAGCGGCACAGATACGCAGTATTTT.